This T cell receptor (beta chain) stems from a study of control samples from healthy donors and cancer patients. A single count supports this clone. The V end was cut by 3 bases, the J end by 0 bases, with 11 bases between. This CDR3 has 15 amino acids. The germline V gene encodes CDR1 LNHDA and CDR2 SQIVND (reference sequence). Only in-frame clones appear in the TCRdb table, and some are missing; sequencing was by immunoSEQ multiplex PCR. The data contain approximately 72,000 clones, over 75% of them singletons. This chain joins TRBV19 and TRBJ1-2; no clear D gene. This TCR was sampled from a man aged 50 to 60 in good health. The specimen was blood. The CDR3 nucleotides read TGTGCCAGTAGTATTAGGACGACCACTAACTATGGCTACACCTTC. It encodes CASSIRTTTNYGYTF.